A selection of T cell receptor beta chains follows, all from one sample in a study of T cells in tuberculosis. This table comes from immunoSEQ multiplex PCR, and its TCRdb copy is limited to in-frame clones, with some not included. The sample shows around 35,000 clones, approximately 93% of them seen only once. Material for sequencing was PBMCs. These receptor sequences come from a donor aged 10-29 years with latent tuberculosis or without tuberculosis infection. Both conserved end residues are part of each CDR3. D genes are given only for firm matches. Clone sizes are given selectively: once, few, many, or a class where the clone is expanded.

clone size	D gene	V gene	J gene	CDR3 protein	CDR3 DNA
.	.	TRBV18	TRBJ1-4	CASSLSRISTNEKLFF	TGTGCCAGCTCACTTTCCAGAATTTCAACTAATGAAAAACTGTTTTTT
once	.	TRBV7-9	TRBJ2-1	CASSLKAGAGNEQFF	TGTGCCAGCAGCTTAAAGGCGGGGGCTGGGAATGAGCAGTTCTTC
.	TRBD1	TRBV7-6	TRBJ2-3	CASSYPGDRGLRTDTQYF	TGTGCCAGCAGCTACCCTGGGGACAGGGGTTTAAGGACAGATACGCAGTATTTT
.	.	TRBV6-1	TRBJ1-1	CASSESRATEAFF	TGTGCCAGCAGCGAGAGCAGGGCCACTGAAGCTTTCTTT
.	TRBD2	TRBV7-9	TRBJ2-7	CASGTSGEYYEQYF	TGTGCCAGCGGGACTAGCGGGGAATACTACGAGCAGTACTTC
.	TRBD2	TRBV9	TRBJ2-3	CASSVSGGAPDTQYF	TGTGCCAGCAGCGTCAGCGGGGGGGCCCCCGATACGCAGTATTTT
.	.	TRBV2	TRBJ1-2	CASSPRGYGYTF	TGTGCCAGCAGTCCCCGAGGGTATGGCTACACCTTC
.	TRBD2	TRBV5-4	TRBJ2-2	CASSSGLADTGELFF	TGTGCCAGCAGCTCGGGACTAGCGGACACCGGGGAGCTGTTTTTT
.	TRBD1	TRBV25-1	TRBJ1-3	CASSELLDRVSGNTIYF	TGTGCCAGCAGTGAATTACTGGACAGGGTCTCTGGAAACACCATATATTTT
.	.	TRBV4-1	TRBJ1-6	CASSQEGAPGGDSPLHF	TGCGCCAGCAGCCAAGAGGGGGCACCTGGGGGGGATTCACCCCTCCACTTT
.	TRBD2	TRBV5-4	TRBJ2-7	CASSLGGGPTYEQYF	TGTGCCAGCAGCTTGGGCGGGGGGCCGACTTACGAGCAGTACTTC
.	TRBD2	TRBV6-5	TRBJ2-3	CASRGTSGPQYF	TGTGCCAGCAGAGGGACTAGTGGTCCGCAGTATTTT
.	TRBD1	TRBV5-1	TRBJ2-1	CASSSGTGGHNEQFF	TGCGCCAGCAGCTCGGGGACAGGGGGACACAATGAGCAGTTCTTC
.	TRBD1	TRBV10-3	TRBJ1-1	CAIKTRDSQNTEAFF	TGTGCCATCAAGACTAGGGACAGCCAGAACACTGAAGCTTTCTTT
.	.	TRBV18	TRBJ1-5	CASSPFAEPNQPQHF	TGTGCCAGCTCACCCTTCGCTGAGCCGAATCAGCCCCAGCATTTT
.	.	TRBV11-2	TRBJ1-1	CASSLGGLTEAFF	TGTGCCAGCAGCTTAGGAGGGCTCACTGAAGCTTTCTTT
.	TRBD1	TRBV9	TRBJ1-4	CASSVGQGNEKLFF	TGTGCCAGCAGCGTAGGACAGGGTAATGAAAAACTGTTTTTT
.	TRBD1	TRBV2	TRBJ2-7	CASRNNRGQGEQYF	TGTGCCAGCAGGAACAACAGGGGGCAGGGCGAGCAGTACTTC
.	TRBD1	TRBV2	TRBJ1-3	CASTRDRGLSGNTIYF	TGTGCCAGCACCAGAGACAGGGGGCTTTCTGGAAACACCATATATTTT
.	.	TRBV19	TRBJ1-6	CASSISGVTYNSPLHF	TGTGCCAGTAGTATATCAGGGGTCACCTATAATTCACCCCTCCACTTT
.	TRBD1	TRBV6-6	TRBJ1-1	CASSWTGPNTEAFF	TGTGCCAGCAGTTGGACAGGGCCCAACACTGAAGCTTTCTTT
.	.	TRBV4-2	TRBJ2-3	CASRGAVGTDTQYF	TGTGCCAGCAGAGGCGCGGTTGGCACAGATACGCAGTATTTT
.	TRBD2	TRBV30	TRBJ2-1	CAWSLGTSGALALQFF	TGTGCCTGGAGTTTAGGGACTAGCGGGGCTCTCGCCCTGCAGTTCTTC
.	.	TRBV9	TRBJ1-1	CASSARPNTEAFF	TGTGCCAGCAGCGCCAGGCCGAACACTGAAGCTTTCTTT
.	TRBD1	TRBV25-1	TRBJ2-3	CASSDPRDRGITDTQYF	TGTGCCAGCAGTGACCCCCGGGACAGGGGAATTACAGATACGCAGTATTTT
.	.	TRBV20-1	TRBJ1-2	CSARDRGGYTF	TGCAGTGCTAGAGATCGAGGTGGCTACACCTTC
once	TRBD2	TRBV5-6	TRBJ2-3	CASRRLAGGQYF	TGTGCCAGCAGGAGACTAGCGGGGGGCCAGTATTTT
.	TRBD1	TRBV27	TRBJ1-4	CASSLMGDREKLFF	TGTGCCAGCAGTTTAATGGGGGACAGGGAAAAACTGTTTTTT
.	.	TRBV2	TRBJ2-1	CASNQGMGNNEQFF	TGTGCCAGTAATCAGGGTATGGGGAACAATGAGCAGTTCTTC
once	TRBD1	TRBV9	TRBJ1-2	CASSVGVTGSSGYTF	TGTGCCAGCAGCGTAGGAGTGACAGGGTCGTCTGGCTACACCTTC
.	TRBD1	TRBV14	TRBJ2-7	CASSQDPKAGGDYEQYF	TGTGCCAGCAGCCAAGATCCCAAGGCAGGGGGCGACTACGAGCAGTACTTC
.	.	TRBV6-4	TRBJ2-1	CASSVGPYNEQFF	TGTGCCAGCAGTGTGGGGCCCTACAATGAGCAGTTCTTC
.	.	TRBV19	TRBJ1-2	CASREQASSNYGYTF	TGTGCCAGTAGAGAACAGGCCTCATCTAACTATGGCTACACCTTC
.	.	TRBV30	TRBJ1-1	CAWSLGGGEAFF	TGTGCCTGGAGCCTGGGGGGTGGGGAAGCTTTCTTT
.	.	TRBV7-6	TRBJ1-1	CASSFNRDKDEAFF	TGTGCCAGCAGCTTTAACAGGGATAAAGATGAAGCTTTCTTT
.	TRBD1	TRBV4-1	TRBJ1-2	CASSRTGYGYTF	TGCGCCAGCAGTCGGACAGGGTATGGCTACACCTTC
.	TRBD1	TRBV5-4	TRBJ1-3	CASSLTTVGQGAGNTIYF	TGTGCCAGCAGCTTGACAACGGTTGGACAGGGGGCTGGAAACACCATATATTTT
.	.	TRBV4-1	TRBJ1-5	CASSQEVRGGSNQPQHF	TGCGCCAGCAGCCAAGAGGTCAGGGGAGGGAGCAATCAGCCCCAGCATTTT
.	.	TRBV12-5	TRBJ2-7	CASGLVLAGTVREQYF	TGTGCTAGTGGTTTGGTACTCGCGGGGACTGTTCGCGAGCAGTACTTC
.	.	TRBV7-2	TRBJ2-1	CASSFSGTPGNEQFF	TGTGCCAGCAGCTTCTCCGGGACACCAGGCAATGAGCAGTTCTTC
.	.	TRBV5-1	TRBJ2-7	CASSLTGITYEQYF	TGCGCCAGCAGCTTGACAGGGATAACCTACGAGCAGTACTTC